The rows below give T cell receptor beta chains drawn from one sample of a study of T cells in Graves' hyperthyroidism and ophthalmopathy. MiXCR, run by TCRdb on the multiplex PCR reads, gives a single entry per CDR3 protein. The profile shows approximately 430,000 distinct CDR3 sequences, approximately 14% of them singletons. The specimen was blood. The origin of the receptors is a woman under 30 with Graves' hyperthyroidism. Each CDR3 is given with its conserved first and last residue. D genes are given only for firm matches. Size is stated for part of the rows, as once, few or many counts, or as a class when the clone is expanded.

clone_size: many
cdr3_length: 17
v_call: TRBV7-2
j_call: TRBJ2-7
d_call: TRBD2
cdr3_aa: CASSPPGLAGWGYEQYF
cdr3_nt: TGTGCCAGCAGCCCTCCGGGACTAGCGGGATGGGGCTACGAGCAGTACTTC

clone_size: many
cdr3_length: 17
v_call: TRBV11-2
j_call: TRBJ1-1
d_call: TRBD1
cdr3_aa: CASSRDRGRPGNTEAFF
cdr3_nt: TGTGCCAGCAGCCGTGACAGGGGGCGTCCGGGGAACACTGAAGCTTTCTTT

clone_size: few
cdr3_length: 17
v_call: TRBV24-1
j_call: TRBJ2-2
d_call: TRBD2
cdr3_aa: CATSDLSSGANTGELFF
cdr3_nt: TGTGCCACCAGTGATTTAAGTAGCGGGGCGAACACCGGGGAGCTGTTTTTT

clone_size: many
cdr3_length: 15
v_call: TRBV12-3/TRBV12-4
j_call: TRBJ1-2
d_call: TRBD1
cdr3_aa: CASSFRQGGDYGYTF
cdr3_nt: TGTGCCAGCAGTTTCCGGCAGGGGGGAGACTATGGCTACACCTTC

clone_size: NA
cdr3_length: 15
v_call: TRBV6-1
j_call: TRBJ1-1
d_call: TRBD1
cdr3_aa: CASSSLGQVNTEASF
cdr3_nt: TGTGCCAGCAGCAGTTTGGGACAGGTTAACACTGAAGCTTCCTTT

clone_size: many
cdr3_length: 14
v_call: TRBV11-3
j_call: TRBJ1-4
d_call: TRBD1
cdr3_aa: CASSQDRVGEKLFF
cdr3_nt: TGTGCCAGCAGCCAGGACAGGGTCGGTGAAAAACTGTTTTTT

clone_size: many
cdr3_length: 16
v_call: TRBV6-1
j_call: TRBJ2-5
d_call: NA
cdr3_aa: CASSGTFRDTQETQYF
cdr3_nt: TGTGCCAGCAGCGGCACCTTCCGGGACACTCAAGAGACCCAGTACTTC

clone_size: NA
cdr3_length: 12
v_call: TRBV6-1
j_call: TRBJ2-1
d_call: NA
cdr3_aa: CASSSKGNEQFF
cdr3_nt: TGTGCCAGCAGTTCCAAGGGTAACGAGCAGTTCTTC

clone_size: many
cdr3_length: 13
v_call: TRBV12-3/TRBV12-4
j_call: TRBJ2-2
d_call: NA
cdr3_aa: CASSKSAPGELFF
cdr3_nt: TGTGCCAGCAGTAAAAGCGCTCCCGGGGAGCTGTTTTTT

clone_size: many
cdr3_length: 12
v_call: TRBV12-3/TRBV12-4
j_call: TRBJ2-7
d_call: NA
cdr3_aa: CASSDSLYEQYF
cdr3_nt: TGTGCCAGCAGTGACAGCCTCTACGAGCAGTACTTC

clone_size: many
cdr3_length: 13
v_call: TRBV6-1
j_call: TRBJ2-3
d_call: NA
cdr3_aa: CASSEGGGDTQYF
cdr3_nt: TGTGCCAGCAGTGAAGGTGGTGGGGATACGCAGTATTTT

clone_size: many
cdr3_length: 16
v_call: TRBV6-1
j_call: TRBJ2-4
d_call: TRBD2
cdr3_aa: CASTDVSGDSRNIQYF
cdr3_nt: TGTGCCAGCACTGACGTTAGCGGGGATTCCCGCAACATTCAGTACTTC

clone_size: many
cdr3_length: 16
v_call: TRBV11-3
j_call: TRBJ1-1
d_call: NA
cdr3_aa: CASSGAGSRFGTEAFF
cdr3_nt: TGTGCCAGCAGCGGCGCGGGTTCCCGTTTCGGCACTGAAGCTTTCTTT

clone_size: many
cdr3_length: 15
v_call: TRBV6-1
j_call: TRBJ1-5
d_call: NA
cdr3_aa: CASSEGRHGNQPQHF
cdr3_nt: TGTGCCAGCAGTGAAGGCCGACACGGCAATCAGCCCCAGCATTTT

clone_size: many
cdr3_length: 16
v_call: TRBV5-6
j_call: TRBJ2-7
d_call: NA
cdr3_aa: CASSLQPGATPYEQYF
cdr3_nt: TGTGCCAGCAGCTTGCAGCCGGGGGCGACCCCCTACGAGCAGTACTTC

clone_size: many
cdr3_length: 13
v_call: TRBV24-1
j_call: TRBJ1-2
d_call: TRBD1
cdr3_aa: CATSDWTGYGYTF
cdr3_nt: TGTGCCACCAGTGATTGGACAGGGTATGGCTACACCTTC

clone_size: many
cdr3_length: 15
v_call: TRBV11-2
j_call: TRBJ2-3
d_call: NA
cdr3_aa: CASSLEARETDTQYF
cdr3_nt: TGTGCCAGCAGCTTAGAGGCCAGAGAAACAGATACGCAGTATTTT

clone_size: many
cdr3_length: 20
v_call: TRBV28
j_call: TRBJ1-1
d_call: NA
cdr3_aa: CASSLLDLWLPGQRNTEAFF
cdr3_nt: TGTGCCAGCAGTTTATTGGATCTCTGGCTACCGGGACAAAGGAACACTGAAGCTTTCTTT

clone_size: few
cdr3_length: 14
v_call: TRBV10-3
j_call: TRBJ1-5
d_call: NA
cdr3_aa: CAISGNGAKQPQHF
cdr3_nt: TGTGCCATCAGTGGAAATGGGGCAAAGCAGCCCCAGCATTTT